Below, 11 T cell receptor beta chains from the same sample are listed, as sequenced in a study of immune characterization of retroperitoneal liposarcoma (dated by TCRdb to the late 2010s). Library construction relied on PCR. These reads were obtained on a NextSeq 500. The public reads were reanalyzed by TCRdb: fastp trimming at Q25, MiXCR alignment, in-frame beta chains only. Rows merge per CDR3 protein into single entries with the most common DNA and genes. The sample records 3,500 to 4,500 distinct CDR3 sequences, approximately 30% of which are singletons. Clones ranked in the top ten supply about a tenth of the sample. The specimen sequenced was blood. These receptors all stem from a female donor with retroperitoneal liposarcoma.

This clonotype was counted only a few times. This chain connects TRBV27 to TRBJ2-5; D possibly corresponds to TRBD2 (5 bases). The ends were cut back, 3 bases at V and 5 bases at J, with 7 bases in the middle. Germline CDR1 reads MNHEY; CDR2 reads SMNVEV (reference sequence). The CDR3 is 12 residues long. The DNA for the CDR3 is TGTGCCAGCAGTTTGAGAGGGGAGACCCAGTACTTC. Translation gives CASSLRGETQYF.

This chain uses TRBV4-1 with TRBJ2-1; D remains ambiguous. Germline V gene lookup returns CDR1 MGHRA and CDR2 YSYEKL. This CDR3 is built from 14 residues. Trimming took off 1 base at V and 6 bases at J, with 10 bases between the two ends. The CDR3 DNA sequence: TGCGCCAGCAGCCAAGGGGGTAGCCGCAATGAGCAGTTCTTC. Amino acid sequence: CASSQGGSRNEQFF.

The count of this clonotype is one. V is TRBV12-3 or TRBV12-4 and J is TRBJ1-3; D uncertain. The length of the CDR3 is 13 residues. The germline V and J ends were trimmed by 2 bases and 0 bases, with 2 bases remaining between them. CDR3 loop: CASSLNSGNTIYF. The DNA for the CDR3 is TGTGCCAGCAGTTTAAACTCTGGAAACACCATATATTTT.

This CDR3 reads CASRRGRVVETQYF. DNA for the CDR3: TGTGCCAGCCGCCGGGGGAGGGTAGTAGAGACCCAGTACTTC. V and J are TRBV27 and TRBJ2-5; 7 nucleotides match TRBD2. Germline loops: CDR1 MNHEY, CDR2 SMNVEV (reference sequence). After removal of 8 bases from V and 4 bases from J, the junction contained 10 bases not matched to a gene. This CDR3 spans 14 amino acids.

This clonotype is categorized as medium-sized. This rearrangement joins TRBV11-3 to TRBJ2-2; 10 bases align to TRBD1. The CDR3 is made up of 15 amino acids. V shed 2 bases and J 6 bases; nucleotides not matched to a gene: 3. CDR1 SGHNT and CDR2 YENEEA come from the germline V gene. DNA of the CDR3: TGTGCCAGCAGCTTACGGGACAGGGGACCCGGGGAGCTGTTTTTT. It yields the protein CASSLRDRGPGELFF.

Here the CDR3 reads CASTGGETQYF. CDR3 DNA sequence: TGCGCCAGCACCGGCGGAGAGACCCAGTACTTC. This sequence joins TRBV10-2 and TRBJ2-1; no clear D gene. Judging by the DNA end, TRBJ2-5 fits better; the J call may be wrong. This CDR3 has 11 amino acids. Germline CDR1 reads WSHSY; CDR2 reads SAAADI.

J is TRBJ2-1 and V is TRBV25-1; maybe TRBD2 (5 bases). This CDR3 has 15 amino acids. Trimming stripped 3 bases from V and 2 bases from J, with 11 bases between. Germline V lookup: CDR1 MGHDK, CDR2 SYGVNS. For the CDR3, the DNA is TGTGCCAGCAGTGATGGAGCGGATCCCTACAATGAGCAGTTCTTC. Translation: CASSDGADPYNEQFF.

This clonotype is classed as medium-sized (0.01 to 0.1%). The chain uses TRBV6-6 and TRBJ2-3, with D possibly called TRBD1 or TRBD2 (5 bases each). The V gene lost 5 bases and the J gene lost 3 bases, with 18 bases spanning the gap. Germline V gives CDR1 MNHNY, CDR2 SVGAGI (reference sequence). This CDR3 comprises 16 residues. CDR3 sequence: CASSRDGRGATDTQYF. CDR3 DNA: TGTGCCAGCAGTCGGGACGGTAGAGGTGCTACAGATACGCAGTATTTT.

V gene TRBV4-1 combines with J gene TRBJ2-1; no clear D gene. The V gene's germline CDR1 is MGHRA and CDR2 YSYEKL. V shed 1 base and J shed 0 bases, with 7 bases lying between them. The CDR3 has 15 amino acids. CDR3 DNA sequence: TGCGCCAGCAGCCAAGTGAGCAACTCCTACAATGAGCAGTTCTTC. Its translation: CASSQVSNSYNEQFF.

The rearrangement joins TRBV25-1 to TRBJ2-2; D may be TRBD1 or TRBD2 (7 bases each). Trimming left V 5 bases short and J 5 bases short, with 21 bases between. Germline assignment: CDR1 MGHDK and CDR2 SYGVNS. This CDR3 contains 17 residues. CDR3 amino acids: CASSPQGVAGRTGELFF. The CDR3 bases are TGTGCCAGCAGTCCCCAGGGGGTAGCGGGTCGTACCGGGGAGCTGTTTTTT.

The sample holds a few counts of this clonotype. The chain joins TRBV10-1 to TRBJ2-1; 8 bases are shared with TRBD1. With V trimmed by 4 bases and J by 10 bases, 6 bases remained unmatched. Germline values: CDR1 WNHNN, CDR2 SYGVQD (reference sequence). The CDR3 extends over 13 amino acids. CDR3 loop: CASSARQGREQFF. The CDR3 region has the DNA TGCGCCAGCAGTGCCAGACAGGGGCGCGAGCAGTTCTTC.